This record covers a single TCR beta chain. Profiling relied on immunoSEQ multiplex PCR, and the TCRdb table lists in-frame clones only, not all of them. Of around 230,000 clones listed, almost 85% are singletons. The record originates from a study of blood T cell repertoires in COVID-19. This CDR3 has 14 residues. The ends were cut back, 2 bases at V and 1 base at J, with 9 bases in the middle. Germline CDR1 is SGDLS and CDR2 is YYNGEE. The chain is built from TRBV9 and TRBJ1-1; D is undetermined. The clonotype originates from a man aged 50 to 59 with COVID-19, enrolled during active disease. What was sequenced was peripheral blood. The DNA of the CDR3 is TGTGCCAGCAGCGTGGGCCCATCGAACACTGAAGCTTTCTTT. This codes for CASSVGPSNTEAFF.